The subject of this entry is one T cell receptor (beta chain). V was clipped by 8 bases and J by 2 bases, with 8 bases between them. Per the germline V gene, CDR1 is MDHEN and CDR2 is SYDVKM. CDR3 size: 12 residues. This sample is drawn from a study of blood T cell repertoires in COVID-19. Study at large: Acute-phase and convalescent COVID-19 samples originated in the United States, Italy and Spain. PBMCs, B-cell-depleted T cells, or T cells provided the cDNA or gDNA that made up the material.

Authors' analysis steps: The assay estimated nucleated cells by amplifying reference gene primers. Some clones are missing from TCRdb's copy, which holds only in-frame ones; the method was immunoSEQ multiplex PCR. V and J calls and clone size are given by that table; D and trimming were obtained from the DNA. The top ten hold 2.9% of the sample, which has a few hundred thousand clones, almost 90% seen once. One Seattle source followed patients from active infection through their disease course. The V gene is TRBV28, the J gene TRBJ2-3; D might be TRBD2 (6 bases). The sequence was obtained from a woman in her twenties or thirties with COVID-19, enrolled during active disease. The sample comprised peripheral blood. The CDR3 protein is CASGGDTDTQYF. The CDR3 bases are TGTGCCAGCGGAGGGGACACAGATACGCAGTATTTT.